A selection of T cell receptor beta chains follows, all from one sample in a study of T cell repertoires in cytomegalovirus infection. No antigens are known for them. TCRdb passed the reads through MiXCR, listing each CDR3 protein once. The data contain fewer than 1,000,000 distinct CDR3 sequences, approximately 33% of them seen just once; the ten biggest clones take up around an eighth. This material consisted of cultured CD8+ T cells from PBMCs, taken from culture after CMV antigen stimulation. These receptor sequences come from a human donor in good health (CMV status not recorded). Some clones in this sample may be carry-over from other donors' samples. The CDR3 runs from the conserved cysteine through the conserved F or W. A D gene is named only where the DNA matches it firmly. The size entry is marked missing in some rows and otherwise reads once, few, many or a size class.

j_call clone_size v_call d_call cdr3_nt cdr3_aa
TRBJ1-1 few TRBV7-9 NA TGTGCCAGCAGCGGTTATGGGGCCACTGAAGCTTTCTTT CASSGYGATEAFF
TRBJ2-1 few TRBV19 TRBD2 TGTGCCAGTAGTATAGTACACGGCGGGAGCTCCTACAATGAGCAGTTCTTC CASSIVHGGSSYNEQFF
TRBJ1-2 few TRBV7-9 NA TGTGCCAGCAGCTTAGTCGTCGGGAATGGCTACACCTTC CASSLVVGNGYTF
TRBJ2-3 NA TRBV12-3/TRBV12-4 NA TGTGCCAGCAGTCTATGGGATTCGGGCACAGATACGCAGTATTTT CASSLWDSGTDTQYF
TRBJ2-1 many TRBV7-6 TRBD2 TGTGCCAGCAGCTCACTAGCGGGGATAATCTCCTACAATGAGCAGTTCTTC CASSSLAGIISYNEQFF
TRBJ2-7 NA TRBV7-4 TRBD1 TGTGCCAGCAGCTTAGAGGGACAGGGAAAGATTGAGCAGTACTTC CASSLEGQGKIEQYF
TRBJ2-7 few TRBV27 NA TGTGCCAGCAGTAGGTCTCAGCTCCTCACCTACGAGCAGTACTTC CASSRSQLLTYEQYF
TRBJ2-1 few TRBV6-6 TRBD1 TGTGCCAGCGCCCAACAGGGGTCAAATGAGCAGTTCTTC CASAQQGSNEQFF
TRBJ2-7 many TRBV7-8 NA TGTGCCAGCAGCTCGGCGGTAGGGACGGTCGACTACGAGCAGTACTTC CASSSAVGTVDYEQYF
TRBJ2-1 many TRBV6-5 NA TGTGCCAGCAGTTACTCGATCCCGGGGGCGAATGAGCAGTTCTTC CASSYSIPGANEQFF
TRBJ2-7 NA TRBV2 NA TGTGCCAGCAGAAGGGACAGCGGGCTCTACGAGCAGTACTTC CASRRDSGLYEQYF
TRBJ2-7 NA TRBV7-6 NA TGTGTCAGCACCCCGGAGGGAGGTATCTACGAGCAGTACTTC CVSTPEGGIYEQYF
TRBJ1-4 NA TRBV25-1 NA TGTGCCAGCAGTGAATTTCGTACCGGTGAAAAACTGTTTTTT CASSEFRTGEKLFF
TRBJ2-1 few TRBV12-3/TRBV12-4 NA TGTGCCAGCAGTTTAACGGGCAGGGTCAAGGATGAGCAGTTCTTC CASSLTGRVKDEQFF
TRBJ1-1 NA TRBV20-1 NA TGCAGTGCTCCGAACACTGAAGCTTTCTTT CSAPNTEAFF
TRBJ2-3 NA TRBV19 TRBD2 TGTGCCAGTAGTATAAACGGGGGGGCTGTAGATACGCAGTATTTT CASSINGGAVDTQYF
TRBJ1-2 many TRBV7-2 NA TGTGCCAGCAGCCTTCTACTTACTCCTGAAGTTGGCTACACCTTC CASSLLLTPEVGYTF
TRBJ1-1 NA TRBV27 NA TGTGCCAGCAGTTTTGGACAGTACACTGAAGCTTTCTTT CASSFGQYTEAFF
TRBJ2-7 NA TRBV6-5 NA TGTGCCAACAGTTACTTGTCCCCCGGACACGAGCAGTACTTC CANSYLSPGHEQYF
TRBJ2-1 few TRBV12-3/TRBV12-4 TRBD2 TGTGCCACCCTAGGGGTAGCGGGGTCCTACAATGAGCAGTTCTTC CATLGVAGSYNEQFF
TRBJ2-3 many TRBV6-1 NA TGTGCCAGCAGTTATGACACCCGGGGGACAGATACGCAGTATTTT CASSYDTRGTDTQYF
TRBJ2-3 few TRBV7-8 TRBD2 TGTGCCAGCAGCGGGTCGGGACTAGCGGCCTTTTCGCGCACAGATACGCAGTATTTT CASSGSGLAAFSRTDTQYF
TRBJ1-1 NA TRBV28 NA TGTGCCAGCAGTTTAAGGGGGGGGGGCCACACTGAAGCTTTCTTT CASSLRGGGHTEAFF
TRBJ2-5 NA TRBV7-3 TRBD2 TGTGCCAGCAGACCTCCCCCCCGGACTAGCGGGGGAGAGGTTTCAGAGACCCAGTACTTC CASRPPPRTSGGEVSETQYF
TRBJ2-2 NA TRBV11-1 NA TGTGCCAGCAACTCCTTCACCGGGGAGCTGTTTTTT CASNSFTGELFF
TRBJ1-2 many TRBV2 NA TGTGCCAGCCTGGGGGCGAACTATGGCTACACCTTC CASLGANYGYTF
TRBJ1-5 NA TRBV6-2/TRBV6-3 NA TGTGCCAGCAGTTCCCTGGACAGATATCAGCCCCAGCATTTT CASSSLDRYQPQHF
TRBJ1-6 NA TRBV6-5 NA TGTGCCAGCAGTTACCAGGACCCCCCGCGGGGTTCACCCCTCCACTTT CASSYQDPPRGSPLHF
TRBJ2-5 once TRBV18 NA TGTGCCAGCTCAAAAAGAAGGGATGCCCAAGAGACCCAGTACTTC CASSKRRDAQETQYF
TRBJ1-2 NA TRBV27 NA TGTGCCAGCAAAGGGACGGCCCCTTACACCTTC CASKGTAPYTF
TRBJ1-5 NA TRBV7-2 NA TGTGCCAGCAGCTCGGTGGGCCGATCGGGACAGCCCCAGCATTTT CASSSVGRSGQPQHF
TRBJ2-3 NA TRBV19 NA TGTGCCAGTAGTGCGGGTAAACCAGATACGCAGTATTTT CASSAGKPDTQYF
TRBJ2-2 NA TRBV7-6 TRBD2 TGTGCTAGCAGCTTAGCTAGCGGGGGTGCCGGGGAGCTGTTTTTT CASSLASGGAGELFF
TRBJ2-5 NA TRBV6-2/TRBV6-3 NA TGTGCCAGCAGTTACTCAGAGGGAACGCAAGAGACCCAGTACTTC CASSYSEGTQETQYF
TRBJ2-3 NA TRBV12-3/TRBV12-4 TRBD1 TGTGCCAGCAGTTTACGGGGACAGGAGAGCACAGATACGCAGTATTTT CASSLRGQESTDTQYF
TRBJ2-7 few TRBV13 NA TGTGCCAGCAGCTTTTCCAAGCGGGCCTACTCCTACGAGCAGTACTTC CASSFSKRAYSYEQYF
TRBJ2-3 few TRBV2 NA TGTGCCAGCATCGGTAGCGGCACAGATACGCAGTATTTT CASIGSGTDTQYF
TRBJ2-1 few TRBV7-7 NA TGTGCTAGCAGCTTAGCATACCTAGCGAACTACAATGAGCAGTTCTTC CASSLAYLANYNEQFF
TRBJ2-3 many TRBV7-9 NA TGTGCCATTCTCCTACAGGGTTACACAGATACGCAGTATTTT CAILLQGYTDTQYF
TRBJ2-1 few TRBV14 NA TGTGCCAGCAGCCACCAGGGTAGCTCCTACAATGAGCAGTTCTTC CASSHQGSSYNEQFF
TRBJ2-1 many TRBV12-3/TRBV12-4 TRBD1 TGTGCCAGCACCGGGACAGTTTACAATGAGCAGTTCTTC CASTGTVYNEQFF
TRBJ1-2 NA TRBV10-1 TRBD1 TGCGCCAGCAGTGAGTCGACAGGGGGTCATGGCTACACCTTC CASSESTGGHGYTF
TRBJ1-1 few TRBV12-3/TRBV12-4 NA TGTGCCAGCGGCCTGACAGCAAACACTGAAGCTTTCTTT CASGLTANTEAFF
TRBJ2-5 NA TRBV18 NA TGTGCCAGCTCACGGTGGAATCAAGAGACCCAGTACTTC CASSRWNQETQYF